The TCR beta chain described here comes from a study of PD-L1 blockade in urothelial cancer. Time point meaning: pretreatment peripheral blood. Clones were sequenced by immunoSEQ multiplex PCR, and TCRdb holds only the in-frame ones, with some missing. There are 55,000 to 80,000 clones in the sample; approximately 80% occur only once, and 3.2% lies in the top ten. The CDR3 totals 13 residues. The germline CDR1 and CDR2 sequences are MDHEN and SYDVKM. V was shortened by 5 bases and J by 3 bases, with 10 bases between the two germline ends. The chain carries TRBV28 and TRBJ1-1; D remains ambiguous. The sequence derives from a man between 65 and 85 years old with urothelial cancer. The material was PBMCs, obtained around atezolizumab (anti-PD-L1) treatment. The CDR3 coding sequence is TGTGCCAGCAGTCCGCCGGGTTACACTGAAGCTTTCTTT. This encodes CASSPPGYTEAFF.